Many counts were recorded for the clone carrying this T cell receptor (beta chain). The antigen remains undetermined. The evidence that diagnosis relied on was clinical symptoms, serum thyroxine, TRAb, thyroid ultrasound and orbital computed tomography. The data were obtained in a study of Graves' ophthalmopathy and Graves' hyperthyroidism. Using RNA transcripts, the TCR beta CDR3 regions were amplified. Following a first-round RT-PCR that used HTBI primers, a second-round multiplex PCR was carried out. Via MiXCR, TCRdb re-called the multiplex PCR reads, giving one row per CDR3 protein. The table records over a million distinct CDR3 sequences, 36% of them present only once. Study observations and caveats: A classifier, a 13-signature model, separated ophthalmopathy from stable hyperthyroidism with 87.88% sensitivity and about 82% specificity. Most thyroid clonotypes with frequency above 0.001 were detected in blood too.

V was pared by 2 bases and J by 7 bases, with 12 bases between. CDR1 is MNHEY, CDR2 SVGAGI, per germline. The CDR3 contains 14 residues. This receptor was taken from an adult man with Graves' hyperthyroidism. Source material: peripheral blood or thyroid tissue (not recorded which). The chain uses TRBV6-5 and TRBJ1-5; weak D call: TRBD1 (5 bases). CDR3 in amino acids: CASSYSREGQPQHF. The CDR3 DNA reads as TGTGCCAGCAGTTACAGCAGGGAGGGACAGCCCCAGCATTTT.